This T cell receptor (beta chain) was retrieved from a study of blood T cell repertoires in COVID-19. Generated by immunoSEQ multiplex PCR, the TCRdb table keeps only in-frame clones and is missing some. The top ten hold roughly 6.1% of the sample, which has 45,000 to 60,000 clones, around 73% seen once. The CDR3 spans 16 residues. V shed 5 bases, J shed 11 bases, and the junction held 19 bases outside the gene matches. Germline assignment: CDR1 SGHAT and CDR2 FQNNGV. Cohorts were determined from participant-reported clinical history. This clone was counted between two and nine times. The genes are TRBV11-2 and TRBJ1-1, with 8 nucleotides matching TRBD1. This sequence was found in a woman aged 50 to 60 with acute COVID-19. The sample taken for sequencing was PBMCs or T cells enriched from blood (not recorded which). CDR3 bases: TGTGCCAGCAGCCCCCTGACAGGGGTTCTTTTTTCGGCGGCTTTCTTT. Encoded protein: CASSPLTGVLFSAAFF.